The 2 T cell receptor beta chains reported below all come from one sample, sequenced in a study of cytomegalovirus exposure and HLA in healthy donors (TCRdb year 2017). Libraries were made using the immunoSEQ multiplex PCR assay. For the multiplex PCR, a mixture combining 60 forward primers for TCR Vbeta segments and 13 reverse primers for TCR Jbeta segments was used. TCRdb carries this immuneACCESS record with in-frame sequences only. Its versions omit some clonotypes, under half of them owing to an unresolved V gene in the studies checked, with the rest unexplained. The sample table records tens of thousands of clones. The ten biggest clones cover 1.3% to 1.5% of the sample. Sequenced material: PBMCs. These receptors all stem from a woman aged 60-70 years in good health and CMV-seronegative.

The V gene is TRBV7-6, the J gene TRBJ2-1; D possibly corresponds to TRBD1 (7 bases). Trimming pared 5 bases from V and 7 bases from J, leaving 24 bases between. Germline CDR1 is SGHVS and CDR2 is FNYEAQ. The CDR3 is 17 residues long. The CDR3 here is CASSPGGQRVGTNEQFF. The DNA for the CDR3 is TGTGCCAGCAGCCCAGGGGGGCAGCGAGTGGGGACAAATGAGCAGTTCTTC. Full variable domain (remainder filled in from reference TRBV7-6 and TRBJ2-1): GAGVSQSPRYKVTKRGQDVALRCDPISGHVSLYWYRQALGQGPEFLTYFNYEAQQDKSGLPNDRFSAERPEGSISTLTIQRTEQRDSAMYRCASSPGGQRVGTNEQFFGPGTRLTVL.

V gene TRBV7-8 combines with J gene TRBJ2-5; no definite D call. There are 15 residues in the CDR3. The V end lost 1 base, the J end lost 0 bases, and 9 bases lay between the germline ends. Germline-derived CDR1 and CDR2 are SGHVS and FQNEAQ. CDR3 sequence reads: CASSLVSGYQETQYF. The CDR3 nucleotides read TGTGCCAGCAGCTTAGTAAGTGGCTACCAAGAGACCCAGTACTTC.